This is a list of T cell receptor beta chains from one sample in a study of T cell responses to AZD1222 COVID-19 vaccine. Profiling relied on immunoSEQ multiplex PCR, and the TCRdb table lists in-frame clones only, not all of them. The table has over 150,000 clones, just over 85% seen once. The source material was peripheral blood, sampled on day 0 of AZD1222 vaccination. Receptors were obtained from an adult in good health. Each CDR3 is given with its conserved first and last residue. Each record gives: J gene, clone size, D gene, V gene, CDR3 protein, CDR3 DNA. D genes are given only for firm matches. The listing skips clone size in some rows; elsewhere it reads once, few, many or a size class.

>TRBJ2-7|-|-|TRBV28
CASSLVGSYEQYF
TGTGCCAGCAGTTTAGTCGGATCCTACGAGCAGTACTTC
>TRBJ1-1|-|-|TRBV18
CASSRQQGNSEAFF
TGTGCCAGCTCACGCCAGCAGGGGAACAGTGAAGCTTTCTTT
>TRBJ1-1|-|TRBD1|TRBV24-1
CATRGPTGMNTEAFF
TGTGCCACCAGGGGCCCGACAGGGATGAACACTGAAGCTTTCTTT
>TRBJ2-5|-|-|TRBV11-1
CASSRAYQETQYF
TGTGCCAGCAGCCGGGCCTATCAAGAGACCCAGTACTTC
>TRBJ2-7|-|-|TRBV2
CASTRGSYEQYF
TGTGCCAGCACCCGGGGCTCCTACGAGCAGTACTTC
>TRBJ2-7|-|-|TRBV13
CASSLAHKGYEQYF
TGTGCCAGCAGCTTGGCCCATAAGGGTTACGAGCAGTACTTC
>TRBJ1-2|-|-|TRBV30
CAWSVGQVNYGYTF
TGTGCCTGGAGTGTAGGGCAGGTGAACTATGGCTACACCTTC
>TRBJ2-7|-|-|TRBV5-6
CASSLAVGALSSYEQYF
TGTGCCAGCAGCTTGGCCGTCGGAGCCCTAAGCTCCTACGAGCAGTACTTC
>TRBJ2-3|few|TRBD1|TRBV6-5
CASSQLPRGRDTQYF
TGTGCCAGCAGTCAACTCCCCAGGGGGCGTGATACGCAGTATTTT
>TRBJ2-7|-|TRBD1|TRBV7-9
CASSRRQGGSYEQYF
TGTGCCAGCAGCCGAAGACAGGGGGGGTCCTACGAGCAGTACTTC
>TRBJ1-2|-|-|TRBV2
CASSEEGAGDGYTF
TGTGCCAGCAGTGAAGAAGGGGCAGGGGATGGCTACACCTTC
>TRBJ1-1|once|-|TRBV19
CASSLPGGVGTEAFF
TGTGCCAGTAGTTTGCCGGGGGGTGTCGGCACTGAAGCTTTCTTT
>TRBJ1-5|-|-|TRBV27
CASSLGTPNQPQHF
TGTGCCAGCAGTTTAGGGACACCCAATCAGCCCCAGCATTTT
>TRBJ2-7|-|-|TRBV28
CASRARWAGTSYEQYF
TGTGCCAGCCGGGCCAGGTGGGCGGGGACGTCCTACGAGCAGTACTTC
>TRBJ1-5|-|TRBD1|TRBV2
CASTGTGGGSNQPQHF
TGTGCCAGCACCGGGACAGGGGGCGGAAGCAATCAGCCCCAGCATTTT
>TRBJ1-3|-|-|TRBV6-6
CASSMSGNTIYF
TGTGCCAGCAGTATGTCTGGAAACACCATATATTTT
>TRBJ1-6|-|TRBD1|TRBV11-1
CASSFGRGGDSPLHF
TGTGCCAGCAGCTTCGGCAGGGGGGGGGATTCACCCCTCCACTTT
>TRBJ2-2|-|-|TRBV9
CASSAGQSRAGGELFF
TGTGCCAGCAGCGCAGGACAGTCCCGAGCGGGTGGGGAGCTGTTTTTT
>TRBJ2-7|once|-|TRBV13
CASSLAGNSYEQYF
TGTGCCAGCAGCTTGGCGGGGAACTCCTACGAGCAGTACTTC
>TRBJ1-3|-|-|TRBV6-5
CASTSTGNTIYF
TGTGCCAGCACCTCAACTGGAAACACCATATATTTT
>TRBJ2-7|-|-|TRBV5-4
CASSLGVRPHEQYF
TGTGCCAGCAGCTTGGGGGTCAGGCCCCACGAGCAGTACTTC
>TRBJ2-7|-|TRBD2|TRBV5-6
CASSPRAGAGAYEQYF
TGTGCCAGCAGCCCAAGAGCGGGGGCAGGGGCCTACGAGCAGTACTTC
>TRBJ2-7|-|-|TRBV3-1/TRBV3-2
CASSQDYSGGASSSEYF
TGTGCCAGCAGCCAAGATTATTCTGGCGGTGCCTCCTCATCCGAGTACTTC